The source of this TCR beta chain is a study of control samples from healthy donors and cancer patients. Germline CDR1 reads SEHNR; CDR2 reads FQNEAQ (reference sequence). V lost 0 bases, J lost 5 bases, and 10 bases lay in between. The CDR3 sequence is 14 residues long. Assay: immunoSEQ multiplex PCR; the TCRdb copy retains only in-frame clones and omits some. The sample contains just over 150,000 clones, 94% of which appear only once. This rearrangement joins TRBV7-9 to TRBJ1-2; tentatively, D is TRBD1 (6 bases). The source material was blood. The sequence was obtained from a woman aged 40 to 55 in good health. The CDR3 here is CASSLAGAVYGYTF. CDR3 sequence (DNA): TGTGCCAGCAGCTTAGCGGGGGCTGTATATGGCTACACCTTC.